This entry is about one T cell receptor beta chain. Its cognate antigen has yet to be identified. Base quality data are lacking; no much larger clone is found one base away. TCR CDR3 regions were amplified from genomic DNA by multiplex PCR using the deep immunoSEQ assay. Genomic DNA extracted from each cell subset was distributed evenly over all wells of several immunoSEQ 96-well plates, and each plate served as one replicate. For sorted subsets, about 220 ng of genomic DNA, equivalent to 25,000 to 35,000 T cell genomes, went into each replicate PCR. The purified libraries were quantified using a Qubit 3.0 fluorometer, sized with a Bioanalyzer 2100, and then quantified again using the KAPA Library Quantification kit. Each immunoSEQ 96-well plate was sequenced on its own single-read 150-cycle Illumina NextSeq 550 flow cell. The source study handled its data this way. The immunoSEQ output contained only junctional sequences without quality scores, so filtering could not match that applied to full-length reads. Sequences were annotated with PyIR, a Python wrapper for IgBLAST v1.9, and V/J genes and CDR3 were assigned using IMGT germline references. Reads were removed for weak V/J assignments (E-value above 1e-6), missing CDR3, stop codons, out-of-frame junctions, or ambiguous translated residues. V3J clonotypes were defined as sequences sharing the same inferred V gene, J gene, and CDR3 amino acid sequence. Percentage overlap between repertoires was computed as shared unique clonotypes divided by the size of the smaller repertoire. Repertoire richness was assessed with RTK rarefaction, the Chao1 estimator, and Recon v2.1 estimates of unobserved clonotypes. Generation probabilities for all TCRbeta clonotypes obtained by the gDNA method from a few donors were computed using OLGA. What TCRdb holds here is the immuneACCESS table cut down to in-frame rearrangements. Part of the clones is not present; checked against another copy, under half of the missing clones reflect an unresolved V gene, and the others are unexplained. That table supplies the V and J calls and clone size; D and trimming were determined from the DNA. This sample comprises about 2 million clones, about 95% of them detected only once. Approximately 0.13% of the sample belongs to the ten largest clones.

These data are taken from a study of shared clonotypes between healthy human individuals (TCRdb year 2020). Study-level background: The cohort comprised two women and a few men aged 18 to 49 years. To increase sequencing depth and limit assay-specific biases, TCR repertoire library preparation and sequencing were carried out by different laboratories using diverse techniques. To estimate repertoire size and how much clonotype sharing occurs between individuals, the study deeply sequenced the blood TCR repertoires of about five healthy adults. Per donor, three plates each were used for CD4 naive and CD4 memory, two for CD8 naive, and one for CD8 memory. Per donor, leukapheresis produced somewhere between about 0.8 and 9 billion PBMCs. General findings and caveats noted by the study authors: Based on pairwise subsampling, the degree of clonotype sharing among donors was expected to be affected by sequencing depth. Even with the large sequencing depth, rarefaction of the sorted-subset datasets indicated that sequencing was incomplete. Because the study included a small number of donors, the genetic and exposure-history diversity represented was limited. Estimated clonotype richness was generally larger for naive than for memory subsets. Compared with non-shared clonotypes, clonotypes shared by all four sorted-subset donors had higher generation probabilities. Across a few donors, 4.5% to 6.5% of naive CD4, over 3% of naive CD8, around 2.5% of memory CD4, and under 0.45% of memory CD8 clonotypes were shared. Sampling was limited to blood, and TCR repertoires in tissue likely differ from TCR repertoires in blood.

V and J lose 0 bases and 16 bases, and a span of 17 bases separates them. Inclusive of the bounding cysteine and phenylalanine, the CDR3 is 13 residues long. Just the 39-base CDR3 DNA is kept, in frame starting at base 1. Taken from the germline V gene, the CDR1 and CDR2 loops are SGHRS and YFSETQ. The donors were healthy, HIV-negative adults with no recently reported acute infections or vaccinations. Every donor was a Caucasian adult living in Nashville, Tennessee, USA. CD4+ T cells were enriched by magnetic negative selection; naive cells were then positively selected on CD45RA, and the negative fraction formed the memory subset. After blood collection by leukapheresis, PBMCs were isolated using Ficoll-Histopaque density gradient centrifugation and then cryopreserved in the vapor phase of liquid nitrogen. Analytical flow cytometry was used to check the purity and quantity of each magnetically sorted T cell population. Genomic DNA was isolated from every sorted fraction and measured by UV absorbance on a Nanodrop 2000c.

The sequence came from a man aged 18 to 30 in good health. The chain was built from TRBV5-1 and TRBJ1-5; a confident D gene designation cannot be given. Sequenced sample: naive CD4+ T cells sorted from blood. This specimen's cell subset or site label, per the study, means: CD45RA+ positively selected. The CDR3 is CASSLEGGGLHHF. The sequenced DNA is TGCGCCAGCAGCTTGGAGGGCGGAGGGCTTCATCATTTT.